Below, one T cell receptor beta chain is given with its context. The data are from a study of blood T cell repertoires in COVID-19. Looking at the study overall: The United States, Italy and Spain supplied acute and convalescent COVID-19 samples. T cells, B-cell-depleted T cells, or PBMCs provided the cDNA or gDNA that served as material.

The germline V gene encodes CDR1 MDHEN and CDR2 SYDVKM. The CDR3 extends over 13 amino acids. Patients in Seattle were enrolled during active infection, then followed longitudinally. As originally analysed: It was from reference gene primer amplification that nucleated cell counts were estimated. Profiling relied on immunoSEQ multiplex PCR, and the TCRdb table lists in-frame clones only, not all of them. V, J and clone size were drawn from that table, and D and trimming were deduced from the DNA. This sample yields 200,000 to 250,000 clones, of which 82% are seen a single time; roughly 8.2% belongs to the top ten.

The chain joins TRBV28 to TRBJ1-4; D uncertain. The receptor was isolated from a woman of 80 years or more with COVID-19, enrolled during active disease. Sequencing was performed on peripheral blood. For the CDR3, the DNA is TGTGCTATACTTGAGGGAGCTGGTGAAAAACTGTTTTTT. It encodes CAILEGAGEKLFF.